The next 24 T cell receptor beta chains were all read from a single sample in a study of blood T cell repertoires in COVID-19. The assay was immunoSEQ multiplex PCR, and TCRdb's table has in-frame clones only and misses some. The table has around 440,000 clones, about 87% seen once; the top ten hold 10% to 15%. The sequencing input was peripheral blood. All receptors come from a woman in her 50s with COVID-19, enrolled during active disease.

Notes on this clone: Other DNA sequences of this sample code for an identical CDR3. The chain employs TRBV30 and TRBJ1-5; D is possibly TRBD1 (5 bases). V was clipped by 1 base and J by 4 bases, with 8 bases between them. The length of the CDR3 is 13 residues. Germline CDR1 GTSNPN, CDR2 SVGIG (reference sequence). The CDR3 nucleotides are TGTGCCTGGAGTGGGGGGGGTAATCAGCCCCAGCATTTT. The encoded protein is CAWSGGGNQPQHF.

This sequence joins TRBV6-6 and TRBJ2-1, with 11 bases matching TRBD2. V shed 5 bases, J shed 4 bases, and the junction held 10 bases outside the gene matches. CDR3 length: 17 residues. Germline V gene sequence: CDR1 MNHNY, CDR2 SVGAGI (reference sequence). CDR3: CASSPSLTSGGYNEQFF. The CDR3 coding sequence is TGTGCCAGCAGTCCTTCCTTAACTAGCGGGGGATACAATGAGCAGTTCTTC.

This chain connects TRBV5-5 to TRBJ2-7; tentatively, D is TRBD1 (5 bases). V gave up 2 bases and J gave up 2 bases, with 11 bases separating them. Germline V CDR1 and CDR2: SGHKS, YYEKEE (reference sequence). The CDR3 extends over 14 amino acids. The CDR3 loop is CASSLGHSAYEQYF. DNA for the CDR3: TGTGCCAGCAGCTTAGGACATTCCGCCTACGAGCAGTACTTC.

This chain links TRBV14 with TRBJ1-1; 8 bases are shared with TRBD1. Trimming cost V 1 base and J 10 bases; bases outside gene matches: 14. The germline CDR1 and CDR2 sequences are SGHDN and FVKESK. The CDR3 is 16 residues long. CDR3 nucleotides: TGTGCCAGCAGCCAAGCGGGAGGACAGGGAGCTTTGCGAGCTTTCTTT. The encoded protein is CASSQAGGQGALRAFF. Supplemented by reference TRBV14 and TRBJ1-1, the full variable domain reads EAGVTQFPSHSVIEKGQTVTLRCDPISGHDNLYWYRRVMGKEIKFLLHFVKESKQDESGMPNNRFLAERTGGTYSTLKVQPAELEDSGVYFCASSQAGGQGALRAFFGQGTRLTVV.

V is TRBV15 and J is TRBJ2-5; the match to TRBD1 covers 11 bases. J gave up 4 bases and V 2 bases, and 9 bases lay outside the gene matches. The CDR3 extends over 17 amino acids. From germline, CDR1 is LNHNV and CDR2 YYDKDF (reference sequence). The CDR3 protein is CATSRHPGQGVPETQYF. Written as DNA, the CDR3 is TGTGCCACCAGCAGACATCCGGGACAGGGGGTCCCAGAGACCCAGTACTTC.

A single count supports this clone. The gene calls are TRBV3-1 (or the pseudogene TRBV3-2) and TRBJ2-3, with 9 bases matching TRBD1. Germline V lookup: CDR1 LGHDT, CDR2 YNNKEL (reference sequence). J gave up 2 bases and V 4 bases, and 4 bases lay outside the gene matches. The CDR3 contains 15 residues. The CDR3 loop is CASSLGQGYTDTQYF. For the CDR3, the DNA is TGTGCCAGCAGCCTGGGACAGGGTTACACAGATACGCAGTATTTT.

The rearrangement joins TRBV5-1 to TRBJ1-1; no clear D gene. Germline V gives CDR1 SGHRS, CDR2 YFSETQ. V lost 0 bases, J lost 10 bases, and 10 bases lay in between. This CDR3 has 12 amino acids. Here the CDR3 reads CASSLGGVGAFF. For the CDR3, the DNA is TGCGCCAGCAGCTTGGGGGGAGTCGGAGCTTTCTTT.

The CDR3 region has the DNA TGTGCCACCAGTCCCCGACTCACAACTAATGAAAAACTGTTTTTT. Translating gives CATSPRLTTNEKLFF. The chain links TRBV15 to TRBJ1-4; D remains unclear. CDR1 LNHNV and CDR2 YYDKDF come from the germline V gene (reference sequence). This CDR3 is built from 15 residues. V was pared by 6 bases and J by 0 bases, with 11 bases between. Variable domain in full (rest from reference TRBV15 and TRBJ1-4): DAMVIQNPRYQVTQFGKPVTLSCSQTLNHNVMYWYQQKSSQAPKLLFHYYDKDFNNEADTPDNFQSRRPNTSFCFLDIRSPGLGDTAMYLCATSPRLTTNEKLFFGSGTQLSVL.

This sequence joins TRBV19 and TRBJ1-2; D gene unclear. Germline loops: CDR1 LNHDA, CDR2 SQIVND (reference sequence). V was clipped by 5 bases and J by 8 bases, with 18 bases between them. The CDR3 consists of 14 residues. The CDR3 sequence: CASSYGDSVRGYTF. In DNA, the CDR3 is TGTGCCAGTAGTTACGGGGATAGTGTGAGAGGCTACACCTTC.

The CDR3 reads CASSPASTASNTGELFF. CDR3 bases: TGTGCCAGCAGCCCCGCCAGTACAGCCTCGAACACCGGGGAGCTGTTTTTT. V is TRBV9 and J is TRBJ2-2; no clear D gene. Trimming shortened V by 4 bases and J by 0 bases, and 16 bases separated the two germline ends. Germline values: CDR1 SGDLS, CDR2 YYNGEE. The CDR3 runs 17 residues. The full variable domain, with the rest looked up from reference TRBV9 and TRBJ2-2, is DSGVTQTPKHLITATGQRVTLRCSPRSGDLSVYWYQQSLDQGLQFLIQYYNGEERAKGNILERFSAQQFPDLHSELNLSSLELGDSALYFCASSPASTASNTGELFFGEGSRLTVL.

This clone is a singleton in its sample. The genes are TRBV10-3 and TRBJ2-4; possibly TRBD1 for D (5 bases). The CDR3 runs to 14 residues. Germline V lookup: CDR1 ENHRY, CDR2 SYGVKD. Trimming cost V 5 bases and J 2 bases, with 10 bases left between them. CDR3 sequence reads: CAISPQGTKNIQYF. CDR3 nucleotide sequence: TGTGCCATCAGTCCCCAGGGAACCAAAAACATTCAGTACTTC.

The chain carries TRBV5-1 and TRBJ2-1, with 10 bases fitting TRBD1. CDR1 is SGHRS and CDR2 is YFSETQ in the germline V gene. The V gene end was trimmed by 4 bases and the J gene end by 6 bases; junction bases not matched to a gene: 4. This CDR3 has 14 amino acids. The CDR3 here is CASSNGQGGNEQFF. In nucleotides, the CDR3 is TGCGCCAGCAGCAATGGACAGGGGGGCAATGAGCAGTTCTTC.

The J gene is TRBJ2-1, the V gene TRBV6-5; TRBD2 matches 10 bases. V trimming: 1 base; J trimming: 6 bases; junction bases outside the gene matches: 6. The CDR3 has 16 amino acids. CDR1 and CDR2 from the germline V gene are MNHEY and SVGAGI. The chain's CDR3 is CASSYFASGGRNEQFF. The CDR3 coding sequence is TGTGCCAGCAGTTACTTCGCTAGCGGGGGCCGCAATGAGCAGTTCTTC.

The genes are TRBV25-1 and TRBJ1-1, with D maybe TRBD1 (5 bases). The V gene's germline CDR1 is MGHDK and CDR2 SYGVNS. The CDR3 is 14 amino acids. Trimming stripped 7 bases from V and 4 bases from J, with 16 bases between. The CDR3 loop reads CASTDPDGGTEAFF. CDR3 nucleotide sequence: TGTGCCAGCACCGACCCCGACGGGGGCACTGAAGCTTTCTTT.

The V gene is TRBV7-9, the J gene TRBJ2-1; 12 bases are shared with TRBD2. The V segment lost 5 bases and the J segment 7 bases; nucleotides outside the gene matches: 9. The CDR3 is made up of 16 amino acids. The germline CDR1 and CDR2 sequences are SEHNR and FQNEAQ (reference sequence). The CDR3 DNA reads TGTGCCAGCAGCCACAGTCCGACTAGCGGGGGTAATGAGCAGTTCTTC. Translated: CASSHSPTSGGNEQFF.

The CDR3 region has the DNA TGTGCCAGCAGCCTAGCGGGGGGCCACACCGGGGAGCTGTTTTTT. Translating gives CASSLAGGHTGELFF. The V and J genes are TRBV7-3 and TRBJ2-2; 11 bases are shared with TRBD2. This CDR3 is built from 15 residues. The V and J ends lost 5 bases and 3 bases, in that order; junction bases with no gene match: 2. Germline CDR1 is SGHTA and CDR2 is FQGTGA.

This chain connects TRBV15 to TRBJ1-1; D unresolved. The CDR3 sequence is 13 residues long. Trimming pared 4 bases from V and 2 bases from J, leaving 8 bases between. CDR1 and CDR2 from the germline V gene are LNHNV and YYDKDF (reference sequence). The CDR3 region is CATSTDTNTEAFF. CDR3 in DNA: TGTGCCACCAGCACTGACACCAACACTGAAGCTTTCTTT.

The rearrangement joins TRBV5-6 to TRBJ2-1; TRBD1 is a possible D gene (6 bases). This CDR3 is 15 amino acids long. Per germline, CDR1 SGHDT and CDR2 YYEEEE. Trimming took off 0 bases at V and 5 bases at J, with 12 bases between the two ends. The CDR3 protein is CASSLDRVVNNEQFF. The CDR3 DNA sequence: TGTGCCAGCAGCTTGGACAGGGTAGTGAACAATGAGCAGTTCTTC.

The chain recombines TRBV12-3 or TRBV12-4 with TRBJ1-2; TRBD1 agrees at 12 bases. This CDR3 has 13 amino acids. The junction had 4 bases not matched to a gene; V was cut back by 6 bases and J by 8 bases. Here the CDR3 reads CASSPGTGGGYTF. The CDR3 coding sequence is TGTGCCAGCAGCCCTGGGACAGGGGGCGGCTACACCTTC.

A note on this clone: Other nucleotide sequences in the sample specify the same CDR3. This chain joins TRBV5-1 and TRBJ1-1; no reliable D call. V was trimmed by 3 bases and J by 1 base, leaving 7 bases between them. Germline assignment: CDR1 SGHRS and CDR2 YFSETQ. The CDR3 has 13 amino acids. CDR3 region: CASSYTANTEAFF. CDR3 in DNA: TGCGCCAGCAGCTACACAGCGAACACTGAAGCTTTCTTT.

The chain employs TRBV3-1 (or the pseudogene TRBV3-2) and TRBJ2-7; TRBD1 aligns across 10 bases. This CDR3 comprises 18 residues. V shed 3 bases, J shed 1 base, and the junction held 12 bases outside the gene matches. Germline V gene sequence: CDR1 LGHDT, CDR2 YNNKEL (reference sequence). The CDR3 sequence is CASSHQDRGRGASYEQYF. The CDR3 coding sequence is TGTGCCAGCAGCCACCAGGACAGGGGGAGGGGGGCTTCCTACGAGCAGTACTTC.

This clone came up once. The genes are TRBV7-9 and TRBJ2-3; D perhaps matches TRBD1 (5 bases). Per germline, CDR1 SEHNR and CDR2 FQNEAQ (reference sequence). The CDR3 has 15 amino acids. Trimming cost V 3 bases and J 1 base, with 11 bases left between them. CDR3 protein: CASSFLGQRTDTQYF. The CDR3 DNA is TGTGCCAGCAGCTTTTTGGGGCAGCGCACAGATACGCAGTATTTT.

The chain couples TRBV27 to TRBJ1-2; the match to TRBD1 covers 11 bases. In germline, CDR1 is MNHEY, CDR2 SMNVEV (reference sequence). The CDR3 is 16 residues long. J gave up 8 bases and V 0 bases, and 8 bases lay outside the gene matches. This chain's CDR3 is CASSLSGTGGLSGYTF. The CDR3 nucleotides are TGTGCCAGCAGTTTATCAGGGACAGGGGGTCTTTCAGGCTACACCTTC.

The chain joins TRBV9 to TRBJ1-2; D call uncertain. This CDR3 is built from 14 residues. Germline V lookup: CDR1 SGDLS, CDR2 YYNGEE. V gave up 3 bases and J gave up 2 bases, with 11 bases separating them. The CDR3, as DNA: TGTGCCAGCAGCGCGCGAGGTCTAAACTATGGCTACACCTTC. Its translation: CASSARGLNYGYTF.